These 16 T cell receptor beta chains were sequenced from one sample in a study of CD8 T cells in Susac syndrome. An amount of RNA that ranged from 0.5 to 1 ug was reverse transcribed with random hexamers. TCRdb reprocessed the immunoSEQ multiplex PCR reads with MiXCR, giving one entry per CDR3 protein. This sample yields tens of thousands of distinct CDR3 sequences, of which just under 95% are seen a single time; 0.3% to 0.35% belongs to the top ten. Sample: CD4+ T cells from PBMCs. The receptors stem from a human donor with Susac syndrome.

The chain joins TRBV27 to TRBJ2-5, with D possibly being TRBD1 (6 bases). This CDR3 region has 15 residues. CDR1 MNHEY and CDR2 SMNVEV come from the germline V gene (reference sequence). Trimming removed 6 bases at V and 9 bases at J, with 23 bases between. In nucleotides, the CDR3 is TGTGCCAGCAGCTTTAGTGGGACAAAGCAAACGGCCCAGTACTTC. This encodes CASSFSGTKQTAQYF.

The count of this clonotype is one. The chain combines TRBV28 with TRBJ2-7; D is perhaps TRBD1 (5 bases). Trimming cost V 6 bases and J 10 bases, with 19 bases left between them. CDR1 and CDR2 from the germline V gene are MDHEN and SYDVKM. There are 13 residues in the CDR3. CDR3 coding DNA: TGTGCCAGCAGCCCACCCTATTGGGGCCAACAGTACTTC. It codes for CASSPPYWGQQYF.

CDR3 loop: CASSPSGTSTLGNTEAFF. The CDR3 coding sequence is TGTGCCAGCAGCCCGTCCGGGACATCTACCCTGGGGAACACTGAAGCTTTCTTT. The chain couples TRBV7-9 to TRBJ1-1; tentatively, D is TRBD1 (6 bases). The CDR3 spans 18 residues. V lost 5 bases and J 1 base, leaving 23 bases between the germline ends. The germline CDR1 and CDR2 sequences are SEHNR and FQNEAQ (reference sequence).

As for this clonotype: The germline gene is not matched at one end of the junction; a read error may be the cause. The rearrangement joins TRBV7-7 to TRBJ2-5; D may be TRBD1 or TRBD2 (5 bases each). Per germline, CDR1 SSHAT and CDR2 FNYEAQ (reference sequence). This CDR3 is built from 14 residues. The CDR3 coding sequence is TGTGCTAGCAGCCCGGGACCCCGGCAAGAGACCCAGTACTTC. Encoded protein: CASSPGPRQETQYF.

This clonotype was observed a handful of times. The chain has TRBV6-2 or TRBV6-3 and TRBJ2-1, with D maybe TRBD2 (6 bases). V lost 4 bases and J lost 7, with 8 bases in between. The CDR3 is 12 residues long. Germline-derived CDR1 and CDR2 are MNHEY and SVGEGT. CDR3 sequence: CASSLEGNEQFF. The CDR3 nucleotides read TGTGCCAGCAGTTTGGAGGGAAATGAGCAGTTCTTC.

This chain links TRBV4-2 with TRBJ2-7; 8 positions agree with TRBD2. This CDR3 contains 17 residues. J lost 6 bases, V lost 2 bases, and 15 bases had no gene match. Germline CDR1 reads LGHNA; CDR2 reads YNFKEQ. Here the CDR3 DNA reads TGTGCCAGCAGCCAACTTCGCCCTTCGGCGGGGGGTTCCGAGCAGTACTTC. The encoded protein is CASSQLRPSAGGSEQYF.

The rearrangement uses TRBV7-8 and TRBJ2-7; D is unresolved. The ends were cut back, 2 bases at V and 1 base at J, with 18 bases in the middle. CDR1 and CDR2 from the germline V gene are SGHVS and FQNEAQ. The length of the CDR3 is 17 residues. The CDR3, as DNA: TGTGCCAGCAGCTTAAACCACGAAGGGCTTATTTCCTACGAGCAGTACTTC. Amino acid sequence: CASSLNHEGLISYEQYF.

This clonotype has a single count. The chain uses TRBV28 and TRBJ2-1; D might be TRBD2 (6 bases). Trimming took off 4 bases at V and 9 bases at J, with 22 bases between the two ends. The CDR3 contains 16 residues. Germline CDR1 and CDR2: MDHEN and SYDVKM. This CDR3 reads CASSSLSGPPSGEQFF. The DNA of the CDR3 is TGTGCCAGCAGTTCCCTCAGCGGGCCCCCGTCGGGTGAGCAGTTCTTC.

The genes are TRBV5-4 and TRBJ2-7; the D is unclear. The CDR3 loop spans 15 amino acids. Germline loops: CDR1 SGHNT, CDR2 YYREEE (reference sequence). The V end lost 0 bases, the J end lost 3 bases, and 13 bases lay between the germline ends. The CDR3 DNA reads as TGTGCCAGCAGCTTGGATCCCAACCCCAACTACGAGCAGTACTTC. Protein sequence: CASSLDPNPNYEQYF.

V and J are TRBV19 and TRBJ1-4; tentatively, D is TRBD1 (6 bases). This CDR3 has 16 amino acids. Germline lookup yields CDR1 LNHDA and CDR2 SQIVND (reference sequence). The V end lost 5 bases, the J end lost 7 bases, and 20 bases lay between the germline ends. The CDR3 bases are TGTGCCAGTAGTTCCTACAGGGAGTTCGTGCGTGAAAAACTGTTTTTT. It translates to CASSSYREFVREKLFF.

The chain is built from TRBV7-9 and TRBJ2-4; either TRBD1 or TRBD2 may supply D (5 bases each). This CDR3 spans 16 amino acids. Germline V gene lookup returns CDR1 SEHNR and CDR2 FQNEAQ (reference sequence). The germline V and J ends were trimmed by 1 base and 0 bases, with 10 bases remaining between them. CDR3 sequence (DNA): TGTGCCAGCAGCTTAGTGGTGGGGGTAGCCAAAAACATTCAGTACTTC. As protein: CASSLVVGVAKNIQYF. The complete variable domain, with remaining parts taken from reference TRBV7-9 and TRBJ2-4, reads DTGVSQNPRHKITKRGQNVTFRCDPISEHNRLYWYRQTLGQGPEFLTYFQNEAQLEKSRLLSDRFSAERPKGSFSTLEIQRTEQGDSAMYLCASSLVVGVAKNIQYFGAGTRLSVL.

This rearrangement joins TRBV30 to TRBJ1-1, with D possibly being TRBD1 (5 bases). Germline V gene sequence: CDR1 GTSNPN, CDR2 SVGIG (reference sequence). The CDR3 has 13 amino acids. Trimming took off 0 bases at V and 9 bases at J, with 14 bases between the two ends. The CDR3 nucleotides read TGTGCCTGGAGTGTAGGGGACGTCAAACAAGCTTTCTTT. This sequence encodes CAWSVGDVKQAFF.

V gene TRBV24-1 combines with J gene TRBJ2-3; 9 bases line up with TRBD1. Looked up from germline, CDR1 is KGHDR and CDR2 is SFDVKD. The CDR3 loop spans 17 amino acids. J was trimmed by 7 bases and V by 3 bases; bases with no gene match: 13. CDR3 in amino acids: CATSDPTPGQGSYTQYF. DNA for the CDR3: TGTGCCACCAGTGATCCCACCCCGGGACAGGGTTCATATACGCAGTATTTT.

The V gene is TRBV19, the J gene TRBJ1-2; 10 bases map to TRBD1. This CDR3 comprises 16 residues. Trimming at V came to 6 bases and at J to 4 bases, leaving 11 bases not matched to a gene. Germline V lookup: CDR1 LNHDA, CDR2 SQIVND (reference sequence). The CDR3 spells CASSDPRDRGSYGYTF. The CDR3 DNA is TGTGCCAGTAGCGATCCCCGGGACAGGGGATCCTATGGCTACACCTTC.

The genes are TRBV20-1 and TRBJ2-4; 11 nucleotides match TRBD1. The CDR3 contains 17 residues. CDR1 and CDR2 from the germline V gene are DFQATT and SNEGSKA (reference sequence). After removal of 6 bases from V and 5 bases from J, the junction contained 15 bases not matched to a gene. The CDR3 nucleotides are TGCAGTGCCAGCCCGGGGACAGGGGGAATCGGGGAAAACATTCAGTACTTC. Its translation is CSASPGTGGIGENIQYF.

The chain carries TRBV19 and TRBJ2-2; tentative D call: TRBD1 (6 bases). The CDR3 spans 14 residues. Deletions cut 0 bases from V and 7 bases from J, with 9 bases between. Germline values: CDR1 LNHDA, CDR2 SQIVND (reference sequence). This CDR3 reads CASSIDRGGGELFF. CDR3 nucleotides: TGTGCCAGTAGTATAGACAGGGGCGGCGGGGAGCTGTTTTTT.